Following are 30 T cell receptor beta chains from one sample sequenced in a study of cytomegalovirus exposure and HLA in healthy donors. Researchers ran the PCR with 60 Vbeta and 13 Jbeta primers. Libraries were prepared by immunoSEQ multiplex PCR; TCRdb keeps only in-frame clonotypes and omits some of them. Here the sample spans about 130,000 clones, about two thirds being singletons. Sequencing was carried out using PBMCs. These receptors were obtained from a man aged 55 to 70 in good health and CMV-seropositive.

V is TRBV28 and J is TRBJ2-3; 7 bases agree with TRBD1. Trimming cost V 1 base and J 2 bases; bases outside gene matches: 6. This CDR3 spans 16 amino acids. Looked up from germline, CDR1 is MDHEN and CDR2 is SYDVKM. CDR3 in DNA: TGTGCCAGCAGTTTATTGAGGGGGCGCGACACAGATACGCAGTATTTT. Translation gives CASSLLRGRDTDTQYF.

The CDR3 loop is CAISESRQGNEKLFF. DNA for the CDR3: TGTGCCATCAGTGAGTCGCGGCAGGGTAATGAAAAACTGTTTTTT. This sequence joins TRBV10-3 and TRBJ1-4, with a weak D call TRBD1 (5 bases). The CDR3 length is 15 residues. Germline V lookup: CDR1 ENHRY, CDR2 SYGVKD. The V end was cut by 0 bases, the J end by 4 bases, with 9 bases between.

This clone appeared a few times. The gene calls are TRBV29-1 and TRBJ2-3; 11 bases match TRBD1. The germline V gene encodes CDR1 SQVTM and CDR2 ANQGSEA. This CDR3 comprises 17 residues. V gave up 8 bases and J gave up 2 bases; unmatched junction bases: 15. This CDR3 is CSFRTGGASPHTDTQYF. DNA for the CDR3: TGCAGCTTCAGGACAGGGGGCGCTTCCCCCCACACAGATACGCAGTATTTT.

The V call is TRBV7-6, the J call TRBJ2-3; TRBD2 is a possible D gene (6 bases). Trimming pared 2 bases from V and 3 bases from J, leaving 15 bases between. The CDR3 has 16 amino acids. Germline V lookup: CDR1 SGHVS, CDR2 FNYEAQ. Written as DNA, the CDR3 is TGTGCCAGCAGCTTAACCCCCGTCGGAGGGACAGATACGCAGTATTTT. Its protein is CASSLTPVGGTDTQYF. Supplemented by reference TRBV7-6 and TRBJ2-3, the full variable domain reads GAGVSQSPRYKVTKRGQDVALRCDPISGHVSLYWYRQALGQGPEFLTYFNYEAQQDKSGLPNDRFSAERPEGSISTLTIQRTEQRDSAMYRCASSLTPVGGTDTQYFGPGTRLTVL.

J is TRBJ2-7 and V is TRBV10-2, with 7 bases that match TRBD1. The V segment lost 4 bases and the J segment 3 bases; nucleotides outside the gene matches: 0. There are 12 residues in the CDR3. Germline CDR1 is WSHSY and CDR2 is SAAADI. The CDR3 is CASSGDSYEQYF. DNA for the CDR3: TGCGCCAGCAGTGGGGACAGCTACGAGCAGTACTTC.

This clone was recorded at least ten times. The chain recombines TRBV5-1 with TRBJ2-3; no definite D call. The CDR3 consists of 13 residues. Deletions cut 4 bases from V and 3 bases from J, with 9 bases between. Germline CDR1 SGHRS, CDR2 YFSETQ. CDR3 in DNA: TGCGCCAGCAGCCGCTCTAGGACAGATACGCAGTATTTT. Translated, it gives CASSRSRTDTQYF.

This chain joins TRBV11-2 and TRBJ2-2; D gene unclear. V dropped 4 bases and J dropped 1 base, with 4 bases sitting between them. The length of the CDR3 is 13 residues. Germline CDR1 reads SGHAT; CDR2 reads FQNNGV. The CDR3 loop is CASSSQNTGELFF. Here the CDR3 DNA reads TGTGCCAGCAGCTCACAGAACACCGGGGAGCTGTTTTTT.

This chain joins TRBV7-8 and TRBJ1-4, with TRBD1 identical over 7 bases. CDR1 SGHVS and CDR2 FQNEAQ come from the germline V gene. CDR3 length: 15 amino acids. J gave up 5 bases and V 10 bases, and 13 bases lay outside the gene matches. The CDR3 spells CATSRTGTENEKLFF. DNA for the CDR3: TGTGCCACCTCCCGTACCGGGACAGAGAATGAAAAACTGTTTTTT.

This clone was recorded only once. This sequence joins TRBV30 and TRBJ1-2; 9 positions agree with TRBD1. With 5 bases clipped from V and 4 bases from J, the junction kept 11 bases outside the gene matches. The CDR3 loop spans 15 amino acids. Looked up from germline, CDR1 is GTSNPN and CDR2 is SVGIG (reference sequence). CDR3 region: CAWGTGLHLSYGYTF. For the CDR3, the DNA is TGTGCCTGGGGGACAGGGCTTCACCTTTCCTATGGCTACACCTTC.

This clone was observed a handful of times. This chain uses TRBV7-3 with TRBJ2-1; 11 bases agree with TRBD2. The CDR3 is 16 residues long. Germline V CDR1 and CDR2: SGHTA, FQGTGA. Trimming removed 8 bases from V and 0 bases from J; junction bases left unmatched: 6. The DNA for the CDR3 is TGTGCCAGCGGCCTAGCGGGGGGTTACTCCTACAATGAGCAGTTCTTC. It is translated as CASGLAGGYSYNEQFF. Using reference TRBV7-3 and TRBJ2-1 for the parts outside the CDR3, the full variable domain is GAGVSQTPSNKVTEKGKYVELRCDPISGHTALYWYRQSLGQGPEFLIYFQGTGAADDSGLPNDRFFAVRPEGSVSTLKIQRTERGDSAVYLCASGLAGGYSYNEQFFGPGTRLTVL.

V gene TRBV27 combines with J gene TRBJ1-2; 9 nucleotides match TRBD1. J was trimmed by 4 bases and V by 6 bases; bases with no gene match: 6. Germline CDR1 MNHEY, CDR2 SMNVEV (reference sequence). The CDR3 runs 14 residues. This CDR3 is CASSGTGSSYGYTF. The CDR3 DNA reads as TGTGCCAGCAGCGGGACAGGGAGTAGCTATGGCTACACCTTC.

The chain uses TRBV5-4 and TRBJ1-3; 7 nucleotides match TRBD1. J lost 2 bases, V lost 3 bases, and 8 bases had no gene match. The CDR3 totals 16 residues. Germline values: CDR1 SGHNT, CDR2 YYREEE (reference sequence). CDR3 DNA: TGTGCCAGCAGCTCAACTTCAGGGGGAGCTGGAAACACCATATATTTT. Protein: CASSSTSGGAGNTIYF.

The chain uses TRBV7-9 and TRBJ1-4; 9 bases are a match to TRBD1. Germline loops: CDR1 SEHNR, CDR2 FQNEAQ (reference sequence). The V gene end was trimmed by 5 bases and the J gene end by 11 bases; junction bases not matched to a gene: 9. This CDR3 comprises 14 residues. Here the CDR3 reads CASSLGTGKSKLFF. DNA for the CDR3: TGTGCCAGCAGCCTCGGGACAGGGAAGAGTAAACTGTTTTTT.

The V and J genes are TRBV5-1 and TRBJ2-7, with 10 positions matching TRBD2. CDR3 length: 20 amino acids. Trimming removed 0 bases from V and 2 bases from J; junction bases left unmatched: 17. Germline V gives CDR1 SGHRS, CDR2 YFSETQ. CDR3 amino acids: CASSLGASGGVTARTYEQYF. CDR3 sequence (DNA): TGCGCCAGCAGCTTGGGTGCTAGCGGGGGCGTCACCGCTCGTACCTACGAGCAGTACTTC. The variable domain in full, with the rest retrieved from reference TRBV5-1 and TRBJ2-7, is KAGVTQTPRYLIKTRGQQVTLSCSPISGHRSVSWYQQTPGQGLQFLFEYFSETQRNKGNFPGRFSGRQFSNSRSEMNVSTLELGDSALYLCASSLGASGGVTARTYEQYFGPGTRLTVT.

The chain links TRBV19 to TRBJ1-1; tentatively, D is TRBD1 (5 bases). Trimming stripped 7 bases from V and 0 bases from J, with 12 bases between. Germline CDR1 reads LNHDA; CDR2 reads SQIVND (reference sequence). The CDR3 runs to 14 residues. CDR3 coding DNA: TGTGCCAGTACCGCGGGACCTATGAACACTGAAGCTTTCTTT. Amino acid sequence: CASTAGPMNTEAFF. Filled out from reference TRBV19 and TRBJ1-1, the complete variable domain reads DGGITQSPKYLFRKEGQNVTLSCEQNLNHDAMYWYRQDPGQGLRLIYYSQIVNDFQKGDIAEGYSVSREKKESFPLTVTSAQKNPTAFYLCASTAGPMNTEAFFGQGTRLTVV.

The chain couples TRBV28 to TRBJ1-5; perhaps TRBD1 as D (5 bases). The V gene's germline CDR1 is MDHEN and CDR2 SYDVKM. CDR3 size: 14 residues. Trimming left V 3 bases short and J 3 bases short, with 9 bases between. In DNA form, the CDR3 reads TGTGCCAGCAGTTTGGGGCCCCTCAATCAGCCCCAGCATTTT. It yields the protein CASSLGPLNQPQHF.

The genes are TRBV9 and TRBJ2-7; D perhaps matches TRBD2 (5 bases). CDR3 length: 15 amino acids. V lost 4 bases to trimming and J lost 2 bases, with 16 bases between them. Germline CDR1 is SGDLS and CDR2 is YYNGEE. In nucleotides, the CDR3 is TGTGCCAGCAGCCGCTCCCACGGGGAAGCCTACGAGCAGTACTTC. This gives the protein CASSRSHGEAYEQYF.

This clone was counted a few times. Sequence at one end of the junction differs from germline and may be a read error. The chain employs TRBV5-4 and TRBJ2-1; tentative D call: TRBD2 (5 bases). The CDR3 is made up of 14 amino acids. The germline V gene has CDR1 SGHNT and CDR2 YYREEE (reference sequence). CDR3 protein: CASRLRAEANEQFF. The CDR3 DNA reads TGTGCCAGCCGCTTAAGGGCGGAGGCGAATGAGCAGTTCTTC.

The rearrangement joins TRBV7-3 to TRBJ1-2; D uncertain. This CDR3 has 14 amino acids. The V end lost 10 bases, the J end lost 1 base, and 16 bases lay between the germline ends. Germline CDR1 is SGHTA and CDR2 is FQGTGA. The CDR3: CAIQTVTSNYGYTF. In DNA form, the CDR3 reads TGTGCCATACAGACGGTTACAAGTAACTATGGCTACACCTTC.

The V gene is TRBV28, the J gene TRBJ2-6, with D tentatively TRBD1 (6 bases). Germline CDR1 reads MDHEN; CDR2 reads SYDVKM. Trimming shortened V by 5 bases and J by 0 bases, and 11 bases separated the two germline ends. The CDR3 spans 16 residues. CDR3 nucleotides: TGTGCCAGCAGTCAGGGGCCGAGCTCTGGGGCCAACGTCCTGACTTTC. It is translated as CASSQGPSSGANVLTF.

The chain has TRBV19 and TRBJ2-2, with 10 bases that match TRBD1. Germline CDR1 and CDR2: LNHDA and SQIVND (reference sequence). The CDR3 totals 15 residues. V shed 3 bases, J shed 4 bases, and the junction held 2 bases outside the gene matches. This CDR3 reads CASSMDRGSTGELFF. CDR3 nucleotides: TGTGCCAGTAGTATGGACAGGGGGAGCACCGGGGAGCTGTTTTTT.

The chain is built from TRBV5-1 and TRBJ2-1; 12 positions match TRBD2. Trimming took 4 bases from V and 2 from J; bases not matched to a gene: 4. CDR1 and CDR2 from the germline V gene are SGHRS and YFSETQ. CDR3 size: 16 residues. CDR3 protein: CASSPASGGAYNEQFF. Written as DNA, the CDR3 is TGCGCCAGCAGCCCGGCTAGCGGGGGGGCCTACAATGAGCAGTTCTTC.

The rearrangement joins TRBV28 to TRBJ1-5; D might be TRBD1 (6 bases). Germline loops: CDR1 MDHEN, CDR2 SYDVKM. This CDR3 region has 13 residues. V lost 5 bases to trimming and J lost 7 bases, with 12 bases between them. CDR3 sequence reads: CASSKQGQQPQHF. CDR3 bases: TGTGCCAGCAGTAAGCAGGGGCAACAGCCCCAGCATTTT. Together with reference TRBV28 and TRBJ1-5, the CDR3 gives the full variable domain: DVKVTQSSRYLVKRTGEKVFLECVQDMDHENMFWYRQDPGLGLRLIYFSYDVKMKEKGDIPEGYSVSREKKERFSLILESASTNQTSMYLCASSKQGQQPQHFGDGTRLSIL.

The chain is built from TRBV30 and TRBJ2-3; unclear D gene. Per the germline V gene, CDR1 is GTSNPN and CDR2 is SVGIG (reference sequence). This CDR3 has 15 residues. Trimming stripped 2 bases from V and 0 bases from J, with 12 bases between. The CDR3 bases are TGTGCCTGGAGTACCGGAGTTGGAAGCACAGATACGCAGTATTTT. Translation gives CAWSTGVGSTDTQYF.

A single count supports this clone. The rearrangement uses TRBV14 and TRBJ2-5; TRBD2 matches at 7 bases. Trimming removed 1 base from V and 5 bases from J; junction bases left unmatched: 4. The CDR3 runs 14 residues. Per the germline V gene, CDR1 is SGHDN and CDR2 is FVKESK. This CDR3 reads CASSQGLASETQYF. The DNA of the CDR3 is TGTGCCAGCAGCCAAGGACTAGCCTCCGAGACCCAGTACTTC.

The genes are TRBV6-1 and TRBJ1-2; D may be TRBD1 (5 bases). CDR3 length: 15 residues. V was clipped by 2 bases and J by 7 bases, with 17 bases between them. Per the germline V gene, CDR1 is MNHNS and CDR2 is SASEGT. CDR3 in amino acids: CASSELRGGAGGYTF. For the CDR3, the DNA is TGTGCCAGCAGTGAATTAAGGGGTGGAGCGGGTGGCTACACCTTC.

CDR3 in amino acids: CASSLLGANEQFF. The CDR3, as DNA: TGTGCCAGCAGCTTATTGGGGGCGAATGAGCAGTTCTTC. This chain uses TRBV11-1 with TRBJ2-1, with D possibly matching TRBD1 (6 bases). The CDR3 extends over 13 amino acids. Trimming stripped 2 bases from V and 7 bases from J, with 9 bases between. The germline CDR1 and CDR2 sequences are SGHAT and FQDESV (reference sequence).

The chain carries TRBV4-1 and TRBJ2-3, with a weak D call TRBD1 (5 bases). Germline V lookup: CDR1 MGHRA, CDR2 YSYEKL. CDR3 size: 14 residues. V was pared by 4 bases and J by 0 bases, with 8 bases between. The DNA of the CDR3 is TGCGCCAGCAGCCTTGGACAAAGCACAGATACGCAGTATTTT. Its protein is CASSLGQSTDTQYF.

This clone was observed a single time. The rearrangement links TRBV9 to TRBJ2-1, with TRBD1 as a possible D gene (6 bases). The CDR3 has 17 amino acids. V was clipped by 0 bases and J by 0 bases, with 13 bases between them. The V gene's germline CDR1 is SGDLS and CDR2 YYNGEE. This chain's CDR3 is CASSVASQGRSYNEQFF. The CDR3, as DNA: TGTGCCAGCAGCGTAGCTTCACAGGGCCGCTCCTACAATGAGCAGTTCTTC.

In this sample, this clone turned up once. The chain carries TRBV6-1 and TRBJ1-6; D is unclear. The V gene lost 10 bases and the J gene lost 8 bases, with 15 bases spanning the gap. The CDR3 runs 13 residues. CDR1 is MNHNS and CDR2 is SASEGT in the germline V gene. CDR3 bases: TGTGCCATGGGGAGGCAGGAGGATTCACCCCTCCACTTT. Translated: CAMGRQEDSPLHF.